This T cell receptor (beta chain) was identified in a study of response to subunit inactivated influenza vaccine. TCRdb ran MiXCR on the RT-PCR reads and lists one entry per CDR3 protein. The sample gives more than 550,000 distinct CDR3 sequences, 10% to 15% of which show up once; roughly 10% is in the top ten. Findings and caveats of the study: Authors suggested that a seasonal influenza vaccination recruits few new T cells each time.

To note about this clonotype: Its antigen is still unknown.

The V end was cut by 4 bases, the J end by 8 bases, with 15 bases between. Germline V gene lookup returns CDR1 SGHDT and CDR2 YYEEEE. CDR3 length: 14 residues. The clonotype was recovered from a man aged 50-60 years who received an inactivated influenza vaccine. V usage is TRBV5-6 and J usage is TRBJ2-2; D ambiguous. Sequencing was performed on PBMCs from blood, taken on the day of vaccination. The CDR3 DNA reads as TGTGCCAGCAGCATGCCCCATGAAGGGGGGGAGCTGTTTTTT. Protein product: CASSMPHEGGELFF.